This TCR beta chain stems from a study of glioma-infiltrating T cells. CDR3 size: 14 residues. With 1 base removed from V and 0 bases from J, the gap between germline ends came to 6 bases. Germline V gene sequence: CDR1 LNHDA, CDR2 SQIVND (reference sequence). In its sample, this clonotype was seen a few times. Using RNA template, CDR3s of TCR alpha and beta were amplified with iRepertoire arm-PCR. MiXCR, applied by TCRdb to the multiplex PCR reads, yields one record per CDR3 protein. The data show about 400,000 distinct CDR3 sequences, 41% seen once. This clonotype originated in a human donor with low-grade glioma or glioblastoma, undergoing nonglioma brain surgery, or in good health (not recorded which). This chain links TRBV19 with TRBJ2-5; unclear D gene. Input material: glioma tissue, nonneoplastic brain tissue, or PBMCs (not recorded which). In DNA, the CDR3 is TGTGCCAGTAGTATAGCGGTGTACCAAGAGACCCAGTACTTC. It translates to CASSIAVYQETQYF.